This T cell receptor (beta chain) was obtained from a study of cytomegalovirus exposure and HLA in healthy donors. Use of 60 Vbeta and 13 Jbeta primers characterized the PCR. Study processing details: In a later analysis, 70 million to 80 million unique TCR beta chains included roughly 11 million shared by two or more donors. Some clones are missing from TCRdb's copy, which holds only in-frame ones; the method was immunoSEQ multiplex PCR. V, J and clone size are those of that table, while D and trimming were read from the DNA. The sample holds some 110,000 clones; roughly 74% are singletons and the top ten take roughly 0.9%. The CDR3 is made up of 14 amino acids. V lost 8 bases and J lost 5, with 19 bases in between. Germline loops: CDR1 MNHEY, CDR2 SVGAGI. To note about this clone: Its target is unknown.

Study findings and constraints: A later analysis reportedly found fewer N-insertions in an Asian-associated ancestry cluster than the roughly 670-donor mean. What a later analysis showed was that several of the most significant clusters appeared linked to common viral pathogens. In all likelihood, a cluster of highly shared sequence variants was a sequencing artifact.

Input material: PBMCs. This clonotype was sampled from a woman in her 30s in good health and CMV-seronegative. The chain is built from TRBV6-5 and TRBJ2-7; D gene uncertain. CDR3 in DNA: TGTGCCAGCGGCGCTAGAGAAGTATCAAACGAGCAGTACTTC. It is translated as CASGAREVSNEQYF.